One and the same sample provided the 25 T cell receptor beta chains below, sequenced in a study of blood T cells in healthy people across ages. Combining a sample-barcoded 5' primer with a J-beta primer mix, a second PCR ran for about 6 to 12 cycles. TCRdb called the 5' RACE reads again in MiXCR, with one record for every CDR3 protein. The sample carries approximately 940,000 distinct CDR3 sequences, 48% recorded once. Sequenced material: blood. These receptor sequences come from a man aged 25 to 40 in good health.

The CDR3 here is CASSLLAHEQFF. In DNA, the CDR3 is TGTGCCAGCAGCTTACTGGCCCATGAGCAGTTCTTC. The chain recombines TRBV11-2 with TRBJ2-1, with no clear D. Between the trimmed V and J ends, which lost 2 bases and 8 bases, there was a span of 7 bases. From germline, CDR1 is SGHAT and CDR2 FQNNGV. The CDR3 spans 12 residues.

The rearrangement uses TRBV12-3 or TRBV12-4 and TRBJ2-4; unclear D gene. The DNA end favors TRBJ2-7, so the J call may be wrong. This CDR3 spans 14 amino acids. For the CDR3, the DNA is TGTGCCAGCAGTTTAACGGCAGGTGATCACGAGCAGTACTTC. It encodes CASSLTAGDHEQYF.

The rearrangement uses TRBV20-1 and TRBJ1-5; tentatively, D is TRBD1 (6 bases). Deletions cut 6 bases from V and 5 bases from J, with 23 bases between. This CDR3 has 16 residues. CDR1 is DFQATT, CDR2 SNEGSKA, per germline (reference sequence). CDR3 DNA sequence: TGCAGTGCCCGACCTCAACAGGGAACCATTCATCAGCCCCAGCATTTT. This translates into CSARPQQGTIHQPQHF.

The chain combines TRBV5-1 with TRBJ1-2; D possibly corresponds to TRBD1 (5 bases). Trimming stripped 7 bases from V and 4 bases from J, with 14 bases between. The germline V gene encodes CDR1 SGHRS and CDR2 YFSETQ. The CDR3 spans 13 residues. CDR3 in DNA: TGCGCCAGCCGTTCGGGGGTTGGCTATGGCTACACCTTC. Protein: CASRSGVGYGYTF.

This clonotype was recorded only once. This chain uses TRBV14 with TRBJ1-2; D ambiguous. Germline V lookup: CDR1 SGHDN, CDR2 FVKESK. The ends were cut back, 4 bases at V and 5 bases at J, with 8 bases in the middle. This CDR3 has 12 residues. Written as DNA, the CDR3 is TGTGCCAGCAGCCGAGACAAGTATGGCTACACCTTC. Amino acids: CASSRDKYGYTF.

The J gene is TRBJ2-1, the V gene TRBV30; D is undetermined. Trimming pared 0 bases from V and 5 bases from J, leaving 8 bases between. Germline V gene sequence: CDR1 GTSNPN, CDR2 SVGIG (reference sequence). CDR3 length equals 13 residues. In DNA, the CDR3 is TGTGCCTGGAGTGTGGTAGATGACAATGAGCAGTTCTTC. It is translated as CAWSVVDDNEQFF. Supplemented by reference TRBV30 and TRBJ2-1, the full variable domain reads SQTIHQWPATLVQPVGSPLSLECTVEGTSNPNLYWYRQAAGRGLQLLFYSVGIGQISSEVPQNLSASRPQDRQFILSSKKLLLSDSGFYLCAWSVVDDNEQFFGPGTRLTVL.

This clonotype was detected many times. The V gene is TRBV20-1, the J gene TRBJ1-2; 7 bases align to TRBD1. V lost 6 bases to trimming and J lost 8 bases; unmatched junction nucleotides: 12. The germline gives CDR1 DFQATT, CDR2 SNEGSKA (reference sequence). This CDR3 comprises 13 residues. CDR3 coding DNA: TGCAGTGCGTCCGACAGGACAGGTGGCGGCTACACCTTC. It specifies CSASDRTGGGYTF.

The gene calls are TRBV28 and TRBJ2-7; perhaps TRBD2 as D (5 bases). Per germline, CDR1 MDHEN and CDR2 SYDVKM. V shed 5 bases and J shed 4 bases, with 15 bases lying between them. The CDR3 is made up of 14 amino acids. This CDR3 is CASSPRFSDYEQYF. The CDR3 DNA sequence: TGTGCCAGCAGTCCCCGGTTTAGCGATTACGAGCAGTACTTC.

The V and J genes are TRBV2 and TRBJ1-6; 9 bases align to TRBD1. The V gene end was trimmed by 6 bases and the J gene end by 7 bases; junction bases not matched to a gene: 4. CDR3 length: 14 residues. The germline V gene encodes CDR1 SNHLY and CDR2 FYNNEI. The DNA of the CDR3 is TGTGCCAGCAGGACAGGGGGGAGGAATTCACCCCTCCACTTT. This gives the protein CASRTGGRNSPLHF.

The chain couples TRBV2 to TRBJ2-1; unclear D gene. The germline V gene has CDR1 SNHLY and CDR2 FYNNEI. Trimming left V 1 base short and J 0 bases short, with 10 bases between. The CDR3 loop spans 16 amino acids. CDR3 sequence reads: CASSEVRVSSYNEQFF. The CDR3 DNA sequence: TGTGCCAGCAGTGAAGTACGGGTGAGCTCCTACAATGAGCAGTTCTTC.

The J gene is TRBJ1-3, the V gene TRBV12-3 or TRBV12-4; 7 nucleotides match TRBD1. This CDR3 has 16 residues. The trim removed 7 bases at V and 4 bases at J, leaving 13 bases unmatched. The CDR3 region is CASNPRDRLSGNTIYF. The CDR3 DNA is TGTGCCAGCAATCCCCGGGACAGATTATCGGGAAACACCATATATTTT.

The rearrangement uses TRBV6-1 and TRBJ1-1; D uncertain. Germline V CDR1 and CDR2: MNHNS, SASEGT. Between the trimmed V and J ends, which lost 6 bases and 4 bases, there was a span of 6 bases. The CDR3 runs to 11 residues. The CDR3 sequence: CASRVSTEAFF. CDR3 sequence (DNA): TGTGCCAGCAGAGTTAGCACTGAAGCTTTCTTT.

The J gene is TRBJ2-1, the V gene TRBV3-1, with 8 bases aligning to TRBD1. The trim removed 2 bases at V and 9 bases at J, leaving 6 bases unmatched. Germline CDR1 LGHDT, CDR2 YNNKEL (reference sequence). The CDR3 totals 14 residues. The CDR3: CASSQQGAKGEQFF. The CDR3 region has the DNA TGTGCCAGCAGCCAACAGGGGGCAAAGGGTGAGCAGTTCTTC.

This sequence joins TRBV20-1 and TRBJ1-4; 8 bases align to TRBD1. The ends lost 4 bases at V and 4 bases at J; junction bases unmatched: 2. CDR3 size: 13 residues. Germline-derived CDR1 and CDR2 are DFQATT and SNEGSKA (reference sequence). CDR3 amino acids: CSATGGSNEKLFF. DNA for the CDR3: TGCAGTGCTACAGGGGGCAGTAATGAAAAACTGTTTTTT.

This clonotype was seen a few times. The chain combines TRBV24-1 with TRBJ2-3; tentative D call: TRBD1 (6 bases). CDR1 is KGHDR, CDR2 SFDVKD, per germline. Trimming stripped 1 base from V and 0 bases from J, with 10 bases between. The CDR3 sequence is 16 residues long. CDR3 residues: CATSDLGQGSTDTQYF. The CDR3 DNA reads as TGTGCCACCAGTGATTTAGGTCAGGGGAGCACAGATACGCAGTATTTT.

This clonotype is deemed medium-sized (0.01 to 0.1%). A read error may explain this, as a much larger clone is one base away. The chain couples TRBV4-1 to TRBJ2-1; 8 bases map to TRBD2. The end of the DNA is better explained by TRBJ2-7, so the J call may be wrong. CDR1 is MGHRA and CDR2 is YSYEKL in the germline V gene. The CDR3 totals 16 residues. The CDR3 spells CASSQVRTSSYNEQYF. As DNA, the CDR3 is TGCGCCAGCAGCCAAGTTAGGACTAGCTCCTACAATGAGCAGTACTTC.

This chain links TRBV11-2 with TRBJ2-4, with TRBD2 as a possible D gene (5 bases). In germline, CDR1 is SGHAT, CDR2 FQNNGV. The length of the CDR3 is 13 residues. Trimming stripped 5 bases from V and 6 bases from J, with 11 bases between. CDR3 region: CASSDTRGNIQYF. The DNA for the CDR3 is TGTGCCAGCAGCGATACACGGGGAAACATTCAGTACTTC.

This clonotype came up a few times. The chain recombines TRBV5-6 with TRBJ1-5; 8 nucleotides match TRBD1. From germline, CDR1 is SGHDT and CDR2 YYEEEE. This CDR3 has 14 amino acids. The V and J ends lost 4 bases and 6 bases, in that order; junction bases with no gene match: 6. CDR3 nucleotide sequence: TGTGCCAGCAGCCTCGGACAGGGCCGTCAGCCCCAGCATTTT. This encodes CASSLGQGRQPQHF.

The chain combines TRBV6-6 with TRBJ1-2; TRBD1 matches at 9 bases. The germline V gene encodes CDR1 MNHNY and CDR2 SVGAGI (reference sequence). There are 13 residues in the CDR3. V lost 6 bases, J lost 7 bases, and 6 bases stayed unmatched. In DNA, the CDR3 is TGTGCCAGCAGCCTACAGGGGGCGCCTGGCTACACCTTC. It encodes CASSLQGAPGYTF.

This clonotype was seen only a few times. The chain recombines TRBV12-3 or TRBV12-4 with TRBJ1-5, with TRBD1 matching over 9 bases. The V segment lost 5 bases and the J segment 0 bases; nucleotides outside the gene matches: 5. This CDR3 region has 16 residues. CDR3 in amino acids: CASSLDRGYSNQPQHF. The CDR3 DNA sequence: TGTGCCAGCAGTCTCGACAGGGGGTATAGCAATCAGCCCCAGCATTTT.

The rearrangement links TRBV20-1 to TRBJ2-7; D call uncertain. Germline V CDR1 and CDR2: DFQATT, SNEGSKA (reference sequence). This CDR3 region has 11 residues. The V end was cut by 1 base, the J end by 7 bases, with 8 bases between. CDR3 nucleotides: TGCAGTGCTAGAGCCCCCCAAGAGCAGTACTTC. This translates into CSARAPQEQYF.

This chain connects TRBV4-3 to TRBJ2-7, with D possibly TRBD2 on 6 matching bases. The CDR3 contains 15 residues. V was clipped by 0 bases and J by 3 bases, with 12 bases between them. Germline V gene lookup returns CDR1 LGHNA and CDR2 YSLEER. CDR3 in amino acids: CASSQERASVYEQYF. As DNA, the CDR3 is TGCGCCAGCAGCCAAGAGCGGGCTAGCGTCTACGAGCAGTACTTC.

The gene calls are TRBV5-1 and TRBJ1-4, with a weak D call TRBD1 (5 bases). The CDR3 covers 15 residues. V gave up 4 bases and J gave up 4 bases, with 14 bases separating them. CDR1 SGHRS and CDR2 YFSETQ come from the germline V gene. The CDR3 loop is CASSTGQGVNEKLFF. The CDR3 nucleotides read TGCGCCAGCAGCACAGGACAAGGAGTTAATGAAAAACTGTTTTTT. The whole variable domain, filled in from reference TRBV5-1 and TRBJ1-4, reads KAGVTQTPRYLIKTRGQQVTLSCSPISGHRSVSWYQQTPGQGLQFLFEYFSETQRNKGNFPGRFSGRQFSNSRSEMNVSTLELGDSALYLCASSTGQGVNEKLFFGSGTQLSVL.

The J gene is TRBJ2-5, the V gene TRBV3-1; 7 positions agree with TRBD2. V lost 4 bases and J lost 11; bases outside the gene matches: 13. This CDR3 is built from 14 residues. Germline CDR1 and CDR2: LGHDT and YNNKEL (reference sequence). This CDR3 is CASSLERGPDEQYF. CDR3 bases: TGTGCCAGCAGCCTTGAGCGGGGTCCCGATGAGCAGTACTTC.

This clonotype was counted between two and nine times. This chain uses TRBV5-1 with TRBJ1-1, with 10 bases matching TRBD1. Germline lookup yields CDR1 SGHRS and CDR2 YFSETQ. This CDR3 is 17 amino acids long. With 4 bases clipped from V and 0 bases from J, the junction kept 9 bases outside the gene matches. The CDR3, as DNA: TGCGCCAGCAGCACCGGGACAGGGGCTTTAATGAACACTGAAGCTTTCTTT. Translation gives CASSTGTGALMNTEAFF.